This T cell receptor (beta chain) derives from a study of post-analysis software for immune sequencing data. Study background: Disease courses included relapsing-remitting, secondary progressive and progressive-relapsing multiple sclerosis. Study observations and caveats: Compared against controls, patients with multiple sclerosis displayed significantly lower normalized Chao1 diversity. The study found TRBV5-6, TRBV5-1 and TRBV20-1 among five TRBV segments more frequent in patients than controls.

This CDR3 is built from 18 residues. The germline V gene has CDR1 SGHVS and CDR2 FQNEAQ. V gave up 0 bases and J gave up 0 bases; unmatched junction bases: 4. This clonotype was seen repeatedly, ten times or more. Antigen: not known. The library was made from cDNA and included unique molecular identifiers. T cells, 1 to 10 million of them, yielded some 500,000 cDNA molecules. TCRdb analysed the PCR reads with MiXCR anew, one entry per CDR3 protein. The table includes almost 700,000 distinct CDR3 sequences, approximately 59% detected once. Sequencing used blood. The sequence came from a girl aged 2 to 9 with multiple sclerosis. This chain uses TRBV7-8 with TRBJ1-6; 8 positions match TRBD1. DNA of the CDR3: TGTGCCAGCAGCTTAGCTAGACAGGGGAGCTCCTATAATTCACCCCTCCACTTT. Its protein product is CASSLARQGSSYNSPLHF. The complete variable domain, with remaining parts taken from reference TRBV7-8 and TRBJ1-6, reads GAGVSQSPRYKVAKRGQDVALRCDPISGHVSLFWYQQALGQGPEFLTYFQNEAQLDKSGLPSDRFFAERPEGSVSTLKIQRTQQEDSAVYLCASSLARQGSSYNSPLHFGNGTRLTVT.